This entry concerns a single TCR beta chain. The antigen is unknown. These data come from a study of blood T cells in healthy people across ages. Findings and limits, study-wide: Diversity figures based on one million T cells were deemed too low.

Isolated PBMCs totaled at least 6 million in each sample. The second PCR ran about 6 to 12 cycles with a sample-barcoded 5' primer and J-beta primers. TCRdb processed the 5' RACE reads anew with MiXCR; each CDR3 protein has one entry. The sample lists approximately 880,000 distinct CDR3 sequences; roughly 52% were seen once. V was clipped by 0 bases and J by 3 bases; unmatched bases: 4. The CDR3 is 15 residues long. Germline V CDR1 and CDR2: DFQATT, SNEGSKA (reference sequence). The chain joins TRBV20-1 to TRBJ2-1, with 8 bases aligning to TRBD1. Sequences were obtained from blood. This sequence originates from a man younger than 40 in good health. CDR3 bases: TGCAGTGCTAGAGATGCAGGGGGCAACTACAATGAGCAGTTCTTC. Translation gives CSARDAGGNYNEQFF.